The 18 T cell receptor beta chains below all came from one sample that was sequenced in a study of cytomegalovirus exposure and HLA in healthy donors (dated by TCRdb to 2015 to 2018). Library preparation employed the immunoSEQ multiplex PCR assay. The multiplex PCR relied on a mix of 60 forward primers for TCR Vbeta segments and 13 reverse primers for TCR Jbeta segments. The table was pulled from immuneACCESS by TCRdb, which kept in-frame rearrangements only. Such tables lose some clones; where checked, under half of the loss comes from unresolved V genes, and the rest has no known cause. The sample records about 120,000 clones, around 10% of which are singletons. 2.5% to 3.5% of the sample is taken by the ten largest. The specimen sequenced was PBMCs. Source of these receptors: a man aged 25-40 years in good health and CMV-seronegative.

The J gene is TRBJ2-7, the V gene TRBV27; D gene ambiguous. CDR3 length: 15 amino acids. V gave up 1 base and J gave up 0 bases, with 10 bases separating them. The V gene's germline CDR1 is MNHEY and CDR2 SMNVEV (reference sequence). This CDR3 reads CASSLYPSYSYEQYF. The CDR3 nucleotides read TGTGCCAGCAGTTTATATCCCTCCTACTCCTACGAGCAGTACTTC.

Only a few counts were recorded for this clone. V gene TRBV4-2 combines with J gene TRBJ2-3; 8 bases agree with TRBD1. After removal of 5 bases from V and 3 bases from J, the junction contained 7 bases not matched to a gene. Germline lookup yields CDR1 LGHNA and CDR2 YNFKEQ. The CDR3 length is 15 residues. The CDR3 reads CASSAGQGQTDTQYF. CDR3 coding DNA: TGTGCCAGCAGCGCCGGACAGGGACAAACAGATACGCAGTATTTT.

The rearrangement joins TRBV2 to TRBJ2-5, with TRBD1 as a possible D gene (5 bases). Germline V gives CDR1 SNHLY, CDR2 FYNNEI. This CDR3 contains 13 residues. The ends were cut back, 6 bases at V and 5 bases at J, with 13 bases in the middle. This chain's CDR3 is CASRVGRVETQYF. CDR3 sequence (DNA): TGTGCCAGCAGAGTTGGCAGGGTGGAGACCCAGTACTTC. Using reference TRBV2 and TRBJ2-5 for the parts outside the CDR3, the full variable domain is EPEVTQTPSHQVTQMGQEVILRCVPISNHLYFYWYRQILGQKVEFLVSFYNNEISEKSEIFDDQFSVERPDGSNFTLKIRSTKLEDSAMYFCASRVGRVETQYFGPGTRLLVL.

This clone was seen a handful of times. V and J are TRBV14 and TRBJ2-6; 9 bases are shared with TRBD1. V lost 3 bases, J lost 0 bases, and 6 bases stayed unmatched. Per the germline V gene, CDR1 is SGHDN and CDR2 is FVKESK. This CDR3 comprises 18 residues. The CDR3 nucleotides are TGTGCCAGCAGCCATACCGGGACAGGGTTCTCTGGGGCCAACGTCCTGACTTTC. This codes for CASSHTGTGFSGANVLTF.

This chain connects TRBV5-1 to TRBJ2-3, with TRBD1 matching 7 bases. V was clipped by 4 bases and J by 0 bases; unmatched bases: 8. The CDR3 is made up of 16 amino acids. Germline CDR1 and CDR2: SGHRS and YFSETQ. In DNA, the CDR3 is TGCGCCAGCAGCCCGAGGGGGCAGGAAAGCACAGATACGCAGTATTTT. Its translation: CASSPRGQESTDTQYF.

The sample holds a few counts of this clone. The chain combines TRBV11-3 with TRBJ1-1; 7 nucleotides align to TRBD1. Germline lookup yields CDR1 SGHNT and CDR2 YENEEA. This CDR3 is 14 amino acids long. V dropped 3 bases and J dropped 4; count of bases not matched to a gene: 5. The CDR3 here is CASSFDRAGTEAFF. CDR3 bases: TGTGCCAGCAGCTTCGACAGGGCTGGCACTGAAGCTTTCTTT. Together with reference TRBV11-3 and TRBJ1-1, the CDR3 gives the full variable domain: EAGVVQSPRYKIIEKKQPVAFWCNPISGHNTLYWYLQNLGQGPELLIRYENEEAVDDSQLPKDRFSAERLKGVDSTLKIQPAELGDSAVYLCASSFDRAGTEAFFGQGTRLTVV.

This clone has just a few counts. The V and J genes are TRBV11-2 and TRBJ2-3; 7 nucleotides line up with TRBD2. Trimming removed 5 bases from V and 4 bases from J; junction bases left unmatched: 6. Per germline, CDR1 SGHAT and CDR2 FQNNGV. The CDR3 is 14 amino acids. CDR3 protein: CASSDRGEADTQYF. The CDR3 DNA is TGTGCCAGCAGCGACCGGGGGGAGGCAGATACGCAGTATTTT.

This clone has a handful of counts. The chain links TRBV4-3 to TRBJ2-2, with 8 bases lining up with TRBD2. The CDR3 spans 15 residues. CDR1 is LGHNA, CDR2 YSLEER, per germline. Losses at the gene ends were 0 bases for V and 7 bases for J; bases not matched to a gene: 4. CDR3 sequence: CASSQDSSGRGELFF. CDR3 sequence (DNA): TGCGCCAGCAGCCAAGATTCTAGCGGGCGCGGGGAGCTGTTTTTT.

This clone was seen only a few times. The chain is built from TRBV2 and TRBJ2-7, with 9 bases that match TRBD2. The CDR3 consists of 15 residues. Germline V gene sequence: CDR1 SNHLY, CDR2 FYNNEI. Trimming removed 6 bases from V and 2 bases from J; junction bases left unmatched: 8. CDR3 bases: TGTGCCAGCAGCCCGGGCCTAGCGGGAACCTACGAGCAGTACTTC. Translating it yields CASSPGLAGTYEQYF.

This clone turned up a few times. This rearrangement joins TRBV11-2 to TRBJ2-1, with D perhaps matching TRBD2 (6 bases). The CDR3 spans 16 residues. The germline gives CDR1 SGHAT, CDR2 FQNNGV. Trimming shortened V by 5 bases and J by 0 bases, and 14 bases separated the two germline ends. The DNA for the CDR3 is TGTGCCAGCAGCCATCTCGGGGGAAGCTCCTACAATGAGCAGTTCTTC. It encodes CASSHLGGSSYNEQFF.

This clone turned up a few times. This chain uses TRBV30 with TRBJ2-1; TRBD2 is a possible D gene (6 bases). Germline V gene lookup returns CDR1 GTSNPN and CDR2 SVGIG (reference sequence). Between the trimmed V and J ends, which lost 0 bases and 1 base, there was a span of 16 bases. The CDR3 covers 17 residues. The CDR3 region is CAWSVLKTSRSYNEQFF. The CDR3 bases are TGTGCCTGGAGTGTACTAAAGACTAGTAGATCCTACAATGAGCAGTTCTTC.

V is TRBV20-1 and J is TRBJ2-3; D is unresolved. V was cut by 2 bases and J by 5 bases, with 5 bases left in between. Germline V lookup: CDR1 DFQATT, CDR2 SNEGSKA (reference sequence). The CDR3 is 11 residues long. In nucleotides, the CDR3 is TGCAGTGCTAGATACGGAGATACGCAGTATTTT. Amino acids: CSARYGDTQYF.

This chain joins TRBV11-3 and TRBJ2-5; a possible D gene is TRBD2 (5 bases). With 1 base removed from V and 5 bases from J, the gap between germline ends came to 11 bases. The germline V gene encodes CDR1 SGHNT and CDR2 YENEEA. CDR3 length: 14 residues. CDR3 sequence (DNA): TGTGCCAGCAGCTTAGGAGGGCAGAGGGAGACCCAGTACTTC. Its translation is CASSLGGQRETQYF.

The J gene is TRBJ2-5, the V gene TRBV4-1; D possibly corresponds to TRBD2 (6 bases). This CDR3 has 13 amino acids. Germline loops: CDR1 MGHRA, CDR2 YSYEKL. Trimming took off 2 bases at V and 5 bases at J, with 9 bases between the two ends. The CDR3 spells CASSQTEGETQYF. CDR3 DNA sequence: TGCGCCAGCAGCCAAACGGAGGGGGAGACCCAGTACTTC.

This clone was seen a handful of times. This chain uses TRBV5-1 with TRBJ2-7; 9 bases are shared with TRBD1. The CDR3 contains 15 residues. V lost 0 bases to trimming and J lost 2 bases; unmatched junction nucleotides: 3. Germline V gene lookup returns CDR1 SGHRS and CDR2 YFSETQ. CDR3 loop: CASSLVRTGAYEQYF. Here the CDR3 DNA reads TGCGCCAGCAGCTTGGTTCGGACAGGGGCCTACGAGCAGTACTTC.

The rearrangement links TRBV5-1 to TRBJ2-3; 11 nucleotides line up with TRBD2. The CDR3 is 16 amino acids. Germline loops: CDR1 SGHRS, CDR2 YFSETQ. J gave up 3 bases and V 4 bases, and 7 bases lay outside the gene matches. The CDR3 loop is CASSLGTSGGTDTQYF. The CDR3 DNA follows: TGCGCCAGCAGCCTCGGGACTAGCGGTGGGACAGATACGCAGTATTTT.

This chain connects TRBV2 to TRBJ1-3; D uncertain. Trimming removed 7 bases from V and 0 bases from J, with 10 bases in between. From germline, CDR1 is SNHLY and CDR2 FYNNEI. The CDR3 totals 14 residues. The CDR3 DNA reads TGTGCCAGCATAGCGGGTAGCTCTGGAAACACCATATATTTT. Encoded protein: CASIAGSSGNTIYF.

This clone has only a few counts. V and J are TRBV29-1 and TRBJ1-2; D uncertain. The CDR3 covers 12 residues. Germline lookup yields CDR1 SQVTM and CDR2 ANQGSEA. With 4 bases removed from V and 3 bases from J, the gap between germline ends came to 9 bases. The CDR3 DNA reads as TGCAGCGTTGCCCCAGGCTACTATGGCTACACCTTC. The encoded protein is CSVAPGYYGYTF.